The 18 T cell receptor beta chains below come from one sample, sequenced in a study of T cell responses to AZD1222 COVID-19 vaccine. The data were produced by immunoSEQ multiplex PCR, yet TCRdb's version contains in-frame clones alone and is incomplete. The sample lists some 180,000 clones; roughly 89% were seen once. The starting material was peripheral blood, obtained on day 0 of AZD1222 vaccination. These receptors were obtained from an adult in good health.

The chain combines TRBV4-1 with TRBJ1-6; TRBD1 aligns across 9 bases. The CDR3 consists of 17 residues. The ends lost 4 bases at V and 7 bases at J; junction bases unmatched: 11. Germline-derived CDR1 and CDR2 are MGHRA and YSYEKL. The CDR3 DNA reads TGCGCCAGCAGCCGCATCCCGGACAGGGGTAGGAATTCACCCCTCCACTTT. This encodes CASSRIPDRGRNSPLHF.

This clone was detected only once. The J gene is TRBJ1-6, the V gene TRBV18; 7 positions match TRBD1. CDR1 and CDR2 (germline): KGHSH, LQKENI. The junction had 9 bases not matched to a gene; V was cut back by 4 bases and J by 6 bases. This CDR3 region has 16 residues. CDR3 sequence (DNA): TGTGCCAGCTCACAGGACAGGCCTACATTTAATTCACCCCTCCACTTT. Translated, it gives CASSQDRPTFNSPLHF.

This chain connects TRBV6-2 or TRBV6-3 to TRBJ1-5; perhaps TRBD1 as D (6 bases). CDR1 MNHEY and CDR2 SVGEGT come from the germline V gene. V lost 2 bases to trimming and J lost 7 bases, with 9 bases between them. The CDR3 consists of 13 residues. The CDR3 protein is CASSYQGTQPQHF. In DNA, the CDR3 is TGTGCCAGCAGTTACCAGGGGACCCAGCCCCAGCATTTT.

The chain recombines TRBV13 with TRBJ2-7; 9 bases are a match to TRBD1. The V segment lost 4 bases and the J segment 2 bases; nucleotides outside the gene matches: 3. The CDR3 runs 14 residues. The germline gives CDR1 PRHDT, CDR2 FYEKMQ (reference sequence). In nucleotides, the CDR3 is TGTGCCAGCAGCTGGGGACAGGGTGCCTACGAGCAGTACTTC. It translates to CASSWGQGAYEQYF.

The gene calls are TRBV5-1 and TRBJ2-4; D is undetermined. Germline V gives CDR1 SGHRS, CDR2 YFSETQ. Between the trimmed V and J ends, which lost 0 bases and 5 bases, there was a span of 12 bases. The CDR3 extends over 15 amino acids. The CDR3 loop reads CASSLGPDPQNIQYF. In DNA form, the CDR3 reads TGCGCCAGCAGCTTGGGCCCCGACCCGCAAAACATTCAGTACTTC. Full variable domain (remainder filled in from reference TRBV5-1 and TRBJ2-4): KAGVTQTPRYLIKTRGQQVTLSCSPISGHRSVSWYQQTPGQGLQFLFEYFSETQRNKGNFPGRFSGRQFSNSRSEMNVSTLELGDSALYLCASSLGPDPQNIQYFGAGTRLSVL.

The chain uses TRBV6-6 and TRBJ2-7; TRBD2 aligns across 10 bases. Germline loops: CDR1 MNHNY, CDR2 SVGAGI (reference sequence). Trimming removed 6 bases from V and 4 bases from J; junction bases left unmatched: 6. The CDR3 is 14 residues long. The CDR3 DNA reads TGTGCCAGCAGCCCCTCTAGCGGGGGTTACGAGCAGTACTTC. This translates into CASSPSSGGYEQYF.

The CDR3 DNA is TGCAGTGCTACTGACAGGGTAGGAGGCTACACCTTC. Encoded protein: CSATDRVGGYTF. This sequence joins TRBV20-1 and TRBJ1-2, with 7 bases aligning to TRBD1. V dropped 4 bases and J dropped 8; count of bases not matched to a gene: 7. CDR3 length: 12 residues. Germline loops: CDR1 DFQATT, CDR2 SNEGSKA (reference sequence).

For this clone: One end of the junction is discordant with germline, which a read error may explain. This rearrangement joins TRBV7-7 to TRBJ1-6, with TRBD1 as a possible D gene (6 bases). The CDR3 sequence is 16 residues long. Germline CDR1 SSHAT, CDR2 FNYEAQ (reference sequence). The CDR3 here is CASSLGRDRQNSPLHF. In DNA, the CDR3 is TGTGCTAGCAGCTTAGGACGCGACAGGCAAAATTCACCCCTCCACTTT.

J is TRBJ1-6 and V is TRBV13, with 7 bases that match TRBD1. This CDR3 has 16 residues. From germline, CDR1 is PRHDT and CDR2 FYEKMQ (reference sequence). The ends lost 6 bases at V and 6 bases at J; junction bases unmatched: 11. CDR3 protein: CASSQEDRTINSPLHF. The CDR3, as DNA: TGTGCCAGCAGTCAGGAGGACAGGACGATTAATTCACCCCTCCACTTT.

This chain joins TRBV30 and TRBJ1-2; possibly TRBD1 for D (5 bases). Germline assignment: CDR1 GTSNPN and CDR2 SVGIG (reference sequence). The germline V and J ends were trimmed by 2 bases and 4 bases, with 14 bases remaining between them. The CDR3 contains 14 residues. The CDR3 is CAWSWGRGFYGYTF. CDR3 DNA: TGTGCCTGGAGTTGGGGAAGGGGCTTCTATGGCTACACCTTC.

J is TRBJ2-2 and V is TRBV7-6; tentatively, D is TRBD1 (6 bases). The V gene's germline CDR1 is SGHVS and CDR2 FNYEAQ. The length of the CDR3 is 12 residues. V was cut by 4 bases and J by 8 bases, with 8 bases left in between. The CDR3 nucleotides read TGTGCCAGCAGCTCGAGGGGGGGGGAGCTGTTTTTT. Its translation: CASSSRGGELFF.

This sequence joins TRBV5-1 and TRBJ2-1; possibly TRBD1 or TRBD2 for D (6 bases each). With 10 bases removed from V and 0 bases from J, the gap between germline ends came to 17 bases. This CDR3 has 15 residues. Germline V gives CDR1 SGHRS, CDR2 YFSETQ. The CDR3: CACKEGGFSYNEQFF. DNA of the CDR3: TGCGCCTGCAAGGAAGGGGGGTTCTCCTACAATGAGCAGTTCTTC.

The chain's CDR3 is CASSYLQDNSPLHF. As DNA, the CDR3 is TGTGCCAGCAGTTACTTGCAGGATAATTCACCCCTCCACTTT. V is TRBV6-2 or TRBV6-3 and J is TRBJ1-6; no reliable D call. CDR1 and CDR2 from the germline V gene are MNHEY and SVGEGT. This CDR3 comprises 14 residues. With 1 base removed from V and 5 bases from J, the gap between germline ends came to 6 bases.

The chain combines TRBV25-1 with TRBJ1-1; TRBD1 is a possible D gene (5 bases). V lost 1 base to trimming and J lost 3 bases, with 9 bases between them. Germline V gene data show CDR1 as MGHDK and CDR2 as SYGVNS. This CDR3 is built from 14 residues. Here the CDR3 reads CASSELGGDTEAFF. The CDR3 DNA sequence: TGTGCCAGCAGTGAATTGGGAGGGGACACTGAAGCTTTCTTT.

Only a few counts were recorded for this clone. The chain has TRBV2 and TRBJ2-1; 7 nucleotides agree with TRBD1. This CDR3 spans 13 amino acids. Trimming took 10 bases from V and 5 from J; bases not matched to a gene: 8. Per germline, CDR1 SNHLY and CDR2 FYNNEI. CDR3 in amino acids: CAMRQGLDNEQFF. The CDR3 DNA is TGTGCCATGAGACAGGGTCTGGACAATGAGCAGTTCTTC. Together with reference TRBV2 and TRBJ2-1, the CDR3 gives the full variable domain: EPEVTQTPSHQVTQMGQEVILRCVPISNHLYFYWYRQILGQKVEFLVSFYNNEISEKSEIFDDQFSVERPDGSNFTLKIRSTKLEDSAMYFCAMRQGLDNEQFFGPGTRLTVL.

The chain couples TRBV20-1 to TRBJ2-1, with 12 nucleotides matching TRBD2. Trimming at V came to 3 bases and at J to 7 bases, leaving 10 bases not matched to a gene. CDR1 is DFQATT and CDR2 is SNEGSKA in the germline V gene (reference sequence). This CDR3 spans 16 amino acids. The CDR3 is CSASPSTSGSRNEQFF. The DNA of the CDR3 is TGCAGTGCTAGTCCCTCGACTAGCGGGAGCCGGAATGAGCAGTTCTTC.

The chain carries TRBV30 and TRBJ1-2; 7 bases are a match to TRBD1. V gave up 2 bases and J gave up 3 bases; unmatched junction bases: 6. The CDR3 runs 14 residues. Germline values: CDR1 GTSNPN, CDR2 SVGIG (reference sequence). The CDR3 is CAWSSTGWDYGYTF. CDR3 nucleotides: TGTGCCTGGAGTTCGACAGGGTGGGACTATGGCTACACCTTC.

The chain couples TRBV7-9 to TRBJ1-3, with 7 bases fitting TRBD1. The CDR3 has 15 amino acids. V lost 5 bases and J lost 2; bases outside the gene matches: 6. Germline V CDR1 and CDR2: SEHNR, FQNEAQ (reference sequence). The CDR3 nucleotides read TGTGCCAGCAGCCCGGGGACAGCCACTGGAAACACCATATATTTT. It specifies CASSPGTATGNTIYF.